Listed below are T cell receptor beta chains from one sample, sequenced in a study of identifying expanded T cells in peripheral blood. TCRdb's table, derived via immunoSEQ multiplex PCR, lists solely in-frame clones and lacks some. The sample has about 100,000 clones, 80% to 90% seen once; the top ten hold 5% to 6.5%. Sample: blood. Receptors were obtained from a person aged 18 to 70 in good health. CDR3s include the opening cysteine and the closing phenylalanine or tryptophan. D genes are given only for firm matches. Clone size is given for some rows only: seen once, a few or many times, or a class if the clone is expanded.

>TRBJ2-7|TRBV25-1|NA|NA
CATNGGGAQYF
TGTGCCACAAACGGCGGGGGCGCGCAGTACTTC
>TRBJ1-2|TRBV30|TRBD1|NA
CAWNNRGYGYTF
TGTGCCTGGAACAACAGGGGCTATGGCTACACCTTC
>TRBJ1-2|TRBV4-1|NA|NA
CASSLQDSTDTSPFNYGYTF
TGCGCCAGCAGCTTACAAGATTCGACGGACACGTCCCCCTTTAACTATGGCTACACCTTC
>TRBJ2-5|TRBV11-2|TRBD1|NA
CASSTRDRGLETQYF
TGTGCCAGCAGCACTCGGGACAGGGGGCTGGAGACCCAGTACTTC
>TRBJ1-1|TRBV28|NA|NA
CASRRTDIHEAFF
TGTGCCAGCAGGCGAACGGACATCCATGAAGCTTTCTTT
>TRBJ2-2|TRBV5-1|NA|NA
CASSRTGTETNTGELFF
TGCGCCAGCAGTCGAACCGGGACGGAGACGAACACCGGGGAGCTGTTTTTT
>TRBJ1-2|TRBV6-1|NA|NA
CASSENRAYYGYTF
TGTGCCAGCAGTGAAAACAGGGCCTACTATGGCTACACCTTC
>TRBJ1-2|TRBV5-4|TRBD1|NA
CASSYGTGGSYGYTF
TGTGCCAGCAGCTACGGGACAGGGGGCTCCTATGGCTACACCTTC
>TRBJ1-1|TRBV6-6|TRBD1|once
CASRTGQGGEAFF
TGTGCCAGCAGGACAGGACAGGGTGGTGAAGCTTTCTTT
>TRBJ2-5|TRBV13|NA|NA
CASSLFGGGMETQYF
TGTGCCAGCAGCTTATTTGGAGGGGGCATGGAGACCCAGTACTTC
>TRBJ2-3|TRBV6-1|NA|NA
CASSEVVQDTQYF
TGTGCCAGCAGTGAAGTAGTACAGGACACGCAGTATTTT
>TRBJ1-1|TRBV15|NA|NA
CATSISIREGVGMNTEAFF
TGTGCCACCAGCATCTCTATTCGGGAGGGAGTGGGTATGAACACTGAAGCTTTCTTT
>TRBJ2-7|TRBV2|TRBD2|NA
CASSEGEGGTYEQYF
TGTGCCAGCAGTGAAGGGGAGGGCGGAACCTACGAGCAGTACTTC
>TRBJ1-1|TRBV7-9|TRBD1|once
CASSSKTGGRTEAFF
TGTGCCAGCAGCTCCAAGACAGGGGGAAGAACTGAAGCTTTCTTT
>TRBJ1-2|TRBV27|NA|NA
CASSSRGNYGYTF
TGTGCCAGCAGTTCTCGGGGGAACTATGGCTACACCTTC
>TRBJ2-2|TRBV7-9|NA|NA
CASSPVFGGELFF
TGTGCCAGCAGCCCGGTTTTTGGTGGGGAGCTGTTTTTT
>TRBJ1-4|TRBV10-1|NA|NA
CASAKRGNEKLFF
TGCGCCAGCGCAAAGAGAGGGAACGAAAAACTGTTTTTT
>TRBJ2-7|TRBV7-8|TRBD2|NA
CASSGSAGLVYEQYF
TGTGCCAGCAGCGGCTCAGCGGGACTGGTTTACGAGCAGTACTTC
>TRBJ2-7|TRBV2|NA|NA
CASSEAGKGYEQYF
TGTGCCAGCAGTGAAGCCGGGAAGGGATACGAGCAGTACTTC
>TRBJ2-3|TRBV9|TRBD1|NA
CASSGQGDRPTDTQYF
TGTGCCAGCAGCGGTCAGGGGGACAGGCCCACAGATACGCAGTATTTT
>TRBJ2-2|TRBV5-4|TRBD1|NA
CASSPTSPGGTGELFF
TGTGCCAGCAGCCCCACCTCCCCAGGGGGCACCGGGGAGCTGTTTTTT
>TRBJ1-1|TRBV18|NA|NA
CASSPIQGPEAFF
TGTGCCAGCTCACCGATCCAGGGCCCTGAAGCTTTCTTT
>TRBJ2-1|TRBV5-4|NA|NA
CASSLGLDNEQFF
TGTGCCAGCAGCTTGGGACTAGACAATGAGCAGTTCTTC
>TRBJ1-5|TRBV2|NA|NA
CASSEGGRQPQHF
TGTGCCAGCAGTGAAGGAGGGCGTCAGCCCCAGCATTTT
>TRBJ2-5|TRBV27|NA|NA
CASSFLTETQYF
TGTGCCAGCAGTTTCCTAACGGAGACCCAGTACTTC
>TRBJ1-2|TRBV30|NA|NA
CAWSVGPGGYTF
TGTGCCTGGAGTGTAGGCCCGGGAGGCTACACCTTC
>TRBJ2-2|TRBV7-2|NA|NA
CASSLVAGLDTGELFF
TGTGCCAGCAGCTTAGTCGCCGGGTTGGACACCGGGGAGCTGTTTTTT
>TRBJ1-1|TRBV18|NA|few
CASSPYLEGNTEAFF
TGTGCCAGCTCACCATATCTCGAAGGGAACACTGAAGCTTTCTTT
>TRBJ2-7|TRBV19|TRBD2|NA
CASAEASGGYEQYF
TGTGCCAGTGCAGAGGCTAGCGGGGGCTACGAGCAGTACTTC
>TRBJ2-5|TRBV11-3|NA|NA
CASSLKGAGETQYF
TGTGCCAGCAGCTTAAAAGGGGCCGGAGAGACCCAGTACTTC
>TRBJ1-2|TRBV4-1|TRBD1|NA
CASSVDRGNYGYTF
TGCGCCAGCAGCGTTGACAGGGGGAATTATGGCTACACCTTC
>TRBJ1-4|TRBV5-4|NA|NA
CASSQGEDEKLFF
TGTGCCAGCAGCCAAGGAGAAGATGAAAAACTGTTTTTT
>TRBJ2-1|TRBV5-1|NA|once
CASSLGGMALAAQFF
TGCGCCAGCAGCTTGGGCGGGATGGCTTTAGCTGCTCAGTTCTTC
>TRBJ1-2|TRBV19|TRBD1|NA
CASSRRTGVRLDYGYTF
TGTGCCAGTAGTAGACGGACAGGGGTCCGGCTAGACTATGGCTACACCTTC
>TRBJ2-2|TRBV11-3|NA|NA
CASSSTPGGELFF
TGTGCCAGCAGCTCTACCCCAGGCGGGGAGCTGTTTTTT
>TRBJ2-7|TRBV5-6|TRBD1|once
CASSSTGTGDYEQYF
TGTGCCAGCAGTTCCACCGGGACAGGGGACTACGAGCAGTACTTC
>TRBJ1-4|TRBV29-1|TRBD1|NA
CSVEGTGSNEKLFF
TGCAGCGTTGAAGGGACAGGGTCTAATGAAAAACTGTTTTTT
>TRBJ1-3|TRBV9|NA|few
CASSVDTAGNTIYF
TGTGCCAGCAGCGTAGATACTGCCGGAAACACCATATATTTT
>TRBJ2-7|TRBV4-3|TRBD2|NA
CASSHPGLGYEQYF
TGCGCCAGCAGCCATCCGGGACTAGGCTACGAGCAGTACTTC
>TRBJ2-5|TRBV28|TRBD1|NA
CASSPDRGRETQYF
TGTGCCAGCAGTCCGGACAGGGGAAGAGAGACCCAGTACTTC
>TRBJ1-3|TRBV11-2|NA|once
CASSLGWGPLSGNTIYF
TGTGCCAGCAGCTTAGGTTGGGGGCCGCTCTCTGGAAACACCATATATTTT
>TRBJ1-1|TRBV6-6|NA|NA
CASTGGNTEAFF
TGTGCCAGCACTGGGGGGAACACTGAAGCTTTCTTT
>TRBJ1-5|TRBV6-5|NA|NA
CASSYTQGNQPQHF
TGTGCCAGCAGTTACACCCAGGGGAATCAGCCCCAGCATTTT
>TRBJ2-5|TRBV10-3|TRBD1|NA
CAISLTGRGGETQYF
TGTGCCATCAGTTTGACAGGGAGAGGGGGAGAGACCCAGTACTTC
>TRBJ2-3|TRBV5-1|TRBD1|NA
CASSSGQGSPDTQYF
TGCGCCAGCAGCTCAGGACAGGGGAGCCCAGATACGCAGTATTTT
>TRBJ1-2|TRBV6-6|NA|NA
CASSSQGSNGYTF
TGTGCCAGCAGTTCCCAGGGGAGCAATGGCTACACCTTC